This TCR beta chain was sequenced for a study of blood T cell repertoires in COVID-19 (dated by TCRdb to about 2020). Looking at the study overall: Collaborator samples came from the United States, Italy and Spain and covered acute and convalescent phases of COVID-19. The prospective study material was composed of cDNA or gDNA derived from T cells, B-cell-depleted T cells, or PBMCs. Subjects who had been exposed to COVID-19, were actively infected with it, or had recovered from it provided the deeply sampled blood TCRbeta repertoires that made up the dataset. A freely available public database, intended as a resource for researchers studying the immune response to SARS-CoV-2, is where the repertoires were released. The samples were drawn from the first 160 participants of the ongoing ImmuneRACE study and from 950 to 1,500 subjects provided by 6 global collaborators. A de-identified subject ID, COVID-19 status, age in years and sex were almost always included in the sample metadata. Where available, HLA class I and class II types were obtained from metadata supplied by the sample provider rather than from assay-based typing. Study-level results and caveats: The amount of clinical and demographic metadata varied by source and participant and was provided uncurated.

The junction shows trimming of 5 bases on V and 1 base on J, and the gene matches do not reach 7 bases of it. The germline V gene supplies CDR1 MDHEN and CDR2 SYDVKM. The CDR3 runs 17 residues from the cysteine to the phenylalanine. Of all the DNA, just the CDR3 is kept, 51 bases in frame from base 1. TCRbeta CDR3 regions were amplified from genomic DNA using the immunoSEQ Assay, a bias-controlled multiplex PCR. The study's processing was this. Within the assay, amplification of reference gene primers was used to estimate how many nucleated cells each sample contained. To quantify the absolute abundance of each unique TCRbeta CDR3 rearrangement, sequence reads were collapsed and filtered. For each sample, productive Simpson clonality was calculated as the square root of Simpson's diversity index across productive rearrangements. The immuneACCESS repertoire file appears here via TCRdb, limited to in-frame rearrangements. These files lack a portion of the clones; in checked studies, under half of the deficit traces to unresolved V genes, and the cause of the others is not known. For V, J and clone size, that table is used; D and trimming come from the DNA. This sample comprises over 250,000 clones, around 84% of them detected only once. Approximately 4% of the sample comes from the top ten.

A remark on this clone: Its antigen remains undetermined. Per-base quality was not reported, and no clone a single base away is much larger than it.

In the prospective study, participants were roughly 18 to 100 years old, resided in around 25 geographic areas of the United States, and were enrolled through a virtual design. To assign participants to cohorts, the prospective study relied on clinical history that participants themselves reported in a screening survey and a study questionnaire. In the prospective study, whole blood, serum and a nasopharyngeal or oropharyngeal swab were collected from each participant by mobile phlebotomists. Prospective study participants could optionally give additional blood draws and questionnaires over an approximately two-month period. Before DNA extraction, blood samples from the prospective study were shipped at room temperature or frozen.

Sequenced: PBMCs or T cells enriched from blood (not recorded which). The chain links TRBV28 with TRBJ2-3, and 12 junction bases match TRBD2. The receptor was derived from a young man with acute COVID-19. Read as DNA, the sequence is TGTGCCAGCAGTCTCTGGACTAGCGGGGTCGGCACAGATACGCAGTATTTT. Translated, this is CASSLWTSGVGTDTQYF.